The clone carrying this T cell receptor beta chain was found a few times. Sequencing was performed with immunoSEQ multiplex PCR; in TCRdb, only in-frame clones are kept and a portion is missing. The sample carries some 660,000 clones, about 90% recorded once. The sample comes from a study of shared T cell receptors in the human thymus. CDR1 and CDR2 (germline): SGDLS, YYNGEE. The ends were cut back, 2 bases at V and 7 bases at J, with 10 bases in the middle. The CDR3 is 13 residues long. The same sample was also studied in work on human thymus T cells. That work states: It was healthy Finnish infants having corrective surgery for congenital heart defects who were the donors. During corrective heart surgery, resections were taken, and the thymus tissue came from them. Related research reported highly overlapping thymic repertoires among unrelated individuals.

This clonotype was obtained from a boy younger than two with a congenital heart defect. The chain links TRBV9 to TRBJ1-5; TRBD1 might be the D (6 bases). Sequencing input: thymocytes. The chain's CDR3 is CASSVSGDQPQHF. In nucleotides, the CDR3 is TGTGCCAGCAGCGTCTCAGGGGACCAGCCCCAGCATTTT.